This T cell receptor (beta chain) was recorded in a study of tissue T cells after allogeneic stem cell transplantation. Study observations and caveats: Alloreactivity or antigen specificity of tissue TCRs was not determined; some clones might be host cells. Few T cell clones were shared across patients, but motif clusters showed tissue-specific shared signatures.

Regarding time point: mouse harvest day 7 after allogeneic transplant. Mouse grafts combined 10^7 T-cell-depleted bone marrow cells with 10^6 splenic CD5+ T cells. B6 (H2b) cells into BALB/c (H2d) mice; tissues taken at day 7 or 14. With respect to this clone: Its antigen is still unknown. Gene names are the mouse ones. Sequencing ends 1 residue short of the CDR3 end; the germline J gene provides the rest.

Survey-depth TCRbeta CDR3 sequencing reported V/J genes and productive frequencies. Some clones are missing from TCRdb's copy, which holds only in-frame ones; the method was immunoSEQ multiplex PCR. The data show thousands of clones, 50% to 55% seen once. CDR1 KGHPV and CDR2 FQNQEV come from the germline V gene (reference sequence). This CDR3 is 15 amino acids long. After removal of 2 bases from V and 0 bases from J, the junction contained 0 bases not matched to a gene. Sample: spleen. The receptor was derived from a female BALB/c mouse given C57BL/6 T cells with graft-versus-host disease after an allogeneic hematopoietic cell transplant. The rearrangement links TRBV26 to TRBJ2-3, with 9 bases fitting TRBD2. CDR3 DNA (partial): TGTGCCAGCAGTCTGGGACTGGGGAGTGCAGAAACGCTGTAT. The encoded protein is CASSLGLGSAETLY. In full, the CDR3 reads CASSLGLGSAETLYF.